This T cell receptor beta chain was captured in a study of patients and donors after allogeneic stem cell transplantation. The V gene's germline CDR1 is SGHDT and CDR2 YYEEEE. V lost 7 bases, J lost 3 bases, and 15 bases stayed unmatched. The CDR3 covers 17 residues. TCRdb processed the RT-PCR reads anew with MiXCR; each CDR3 protein has one entry. The sample lists some 880,000 distinct CDR3 sequences, roughly 18% occurring once. What was sequenced was blood, either unsorted or a sorted T cell fraction (not recorded which). The TCR sequence derives from a human donor who was either an allogeneic HSCT recipient or a stem cell or donor lymphocyte infusion donor (not recorded which). It is not recorded whose cells these are; they may come from a transplant donor. This chain joins TRBV5-6 and TRBJ2-3; TRBD2 matches 9 bases. This CDR3 is CASRGASGVPGTDTQYF. The CDR3 bases are TGTGCCAGCCGGGGGGCTAGCGGGGTCCCCGGTACAGATACGCAGTATTTT.